The next 26 T cell receptor beta chains were all read from a single sample in a study of blood T cell repertoires in COVID-19. Method: immunoSEQ multiplex PCR; TCRdb's copy keeps in-frame clones and lacks some. The sample carries around 200,000 clones, around 84% recorded once. The material sequenced was peripheral blood. These receptor sequences come from a man aged 35 to 55 with active or convalescent COVID-19.

This clone has just one count. The rearrangement joins TRBV5-4 to TRBJ2-1; maybe TRBD1 (6 bases). This CDR3 spans 13 amino acids. V shed 7 bases and J shed 9 bases, with 17 bases lying between them. CDR1 and CDR2 from the germline V gene are SGHNT and YYREEE (reference sequence). In DNA, the CDR3 is TGTGCCAGCGCAGAGGTTGAAGGGGGTGAGCAGTTCTTC. It is translated as CASAEVEGGEQFF.

The chain employs TRBV7-2 and TRBJ2-7; 7 bases are shared with TRBD1. The CDR3 covers 13 residues. The J segment lost 3 bases and the V segment lost 4 bases, leaving 3 bases of the junction unmatched. The V gene's germline CDR1 is SGHTA and CDR2 FQGNSA. CDR3 coding DNA: TGTGCCAGCAGCTCGGGACAGAACTACGAGCAGTACTTC. Its translation: CASSSGQNYEQYF.

The chain joins TRBV27 to TRBJ1-1; D possibly corresponds to TRBD1 (5 bases). The V gene's germline CDR1 is MNHEY and CDR2 SMNVEV (reference sequence). The CDR3 loop spans 15 amino acids. V gave up 10 bases and J gave up 2 bases, with 20 bases separating them. The CDR3 spells CATKVPRATNTEAFF. CDR3 nucleotide sequence: TGTGCCACCAAGGTACCCAGGGCCACTAACACTGAAGCTTTCTTT.

This chain connects TRBV9 to TRBJ2-2; weak D call: TRBD1 (6 bases). V lost 3 bases and J 2 bases, leaving 20 bases between the germline ends. The CDR3 consists of 18 residues. Germline V CDR1 and CDR2: SGDLS, YYNGEE. In DNA, the CDR3 is TGTGCCAGCAGCGAATCACCGCCGGGGACAATAAACACCGGGGAGCTGTTTTTT. Protein: CASSESPPGTINTGELFF.

The chain couples TRBV5-6 to TRBJ1-4, with 9 bases identical to TRBD1. The germline CDR1 and CDR2 sequences are SGHDT and YYEEEE. The CDR3 consists of 17 residues. V lost 0 bases to trimming and J lost 10 bases; unmatched junction nucleotides: 13. CDR3 protein: CASSLVEGQGFPGKLFF. For the CDR3, the DNA is TGTGCCAGCAGCTTGGTGGAGGGACAGGGTTTTCCCGGAAAACTGTTTTTT.

This clone was seen more than once but under ten times. The chain has TRBV5-6 and TRBJ2-7, with D possibly TRBD1 on 5 matching bases. From germline, CDR1 is SGHDT and CDR2 YYEEEE. The CDR3 spans 13 residues. V was cut by 4 bases and J by 3 bases, with 11 bases left in between. The CDR3: CASSRNTGYEQYF. The DNA for the CDR3 is TGTGCCAGCAGCAGAAATACAGGCTACGAGCAGTACTTC. Complete variable domain (other parts from reference TRBV5-6 and TRBJ2-7): DAGVTQSPTHLIKTRGQQVTLRCSPKSGHDTVSWYQQALGQGPQFIFQYYEEEERQRGNFPDRFSGHQFPNYSSELNVNALLLGDSALYLCASSRNTGYEQYFGPGTRLTVT.

The V call is TRBV5-4, the J call TRBJ2-5; TRBD1 might be the D (6 bases). Germline values: CDR1 SGHNT, CDR2 YYREEE (reference sequence). V dropped 3 bases and J dropped 5 bases, with 20 bases sitting between them. The CDR3 is 16 residues long. CDR3 DNA: TGTGCCAGCAGCTGGGGGAGTAGTAGGGGGTCGGAGACCCAGTACTTC. This codes for CASSWGSSRGSETQYF.

This chain joins TRBV6-5 and TRBJ1-5, with 11 bases that match TRBD1. This CDR3 is 15 amino acids long. CDR1 and CDR2 from the germline V gene are MNHEY and SVGAGI. V lost 6 bases, J lost 4 bases, and 5 bases stayed unmatched. CDR3 sequence: CASRLGTGGNQPQHF. The CDR3 nucleotides are TGTGCCAGCAGGCTCGGGACAGGGGGTAATCAGCCCCAGCATTTT.

The chain uses TRBV6-5 and TRBJ2-5; a weak D match, TRBD1 (6 bases). Trimming removed 8 bases at V and 0 bases at J, with 13 bases between. The germline V gene has CDR1 MNHEY and CDR2 SVGAGI. CDR3 length equals 14 residues. The DNA of the CDR3 is TGTGCCAGCTCTTTGGACAGCCACCAAGAGACCCAGTACTTC. This encodes CASSLDSHQETQYF.

This sequence joins TRBV29-1 and TRBJ2-3; 7 bases line up with TRBD1. Germline lookup yields CDR1 SQVTM and CDR2 ANQGSEA. The junction had 9 bases not matched to a gene; V was cut back by 6 bases and J by 0 bases. The CDR3 loop spans 15 amino acids. Written as DNA, the CDR3 is TGCAGCGTCCGGACAGGAACTACTAGCACAGATACGCAGTATTTT. The encoded protein is CSVRTGTTSTDTQYF.

V gene TRBV5-1 combines with J gene TRBJ2-4; 11 bases agree with TRBD2. The junction had 6 bases not matched to a gene; V was cut back by 4 bases and J by 3 bases. From germline, CDR1 is SGHRS and CDR2 YFSETQ. The CDR3 sequence is 16 residues long. CDR3 DNA: TGCGCCAGCAGCGCAACTAGCGGGGGCCTCAAAAACATTCAGTACTTC. This gives the protein CASSATSGGLKNIQYF.

This clone occurred a few times. The rearrangement joins TRBV30 to TRBJ1-1; TRBD1 matches at 7 bases. The CDR3 length is 13 residues. V dropped 5 bases and J dropped 8; count of bases not matched to a gene: 11. Germline V CDR1 and CDR2: GTSNPN, SVGIG (reference sequence). CDR3 amino acids: CAWETGEKFEAFF. The DNA of the CDR3 is TGTGCCTGGGAAACAGGGGAAAAATTCGAAGCTTTCTTT.

J is TRBJ1-1 and V is TRBV5-1, with a possible D match to TRBD1 (6 bases). The V end was cut by 4 bases, the J end by 1 base, with 14 bases between. Germline CDR1 reads SGHRS; CDR2 reads YFSETQ. CDR3 length equals 15 residues. In DNA, the CDR3 is TGCGCCAGCAGCCCGTTTCAGGGGACGAACACTGAAGCTTTCTTT. Its protein is CASSPFQGTNTEAFF. The full variable domain, its missing parts supplied by reference TRBV5-1 and TRBJ1-1, is KAGVTQTPRYLIKTRGQQVTLSCSPISGHRSVSWYQQTPGQGLQFLFEYFSETQRNKGNFPGRFSGRQFSNSRSEMNVSTLELGDSALYLCASSPFQGTNTEAFFGQGTRLTVV.

V is TRBV11-2 and J is TRBJ1-2; 7 positions match TRBD1. The CDR3 runs 13 residues. The germline CDR1 and CDR2 sequences are SGHAT and FQNNGV. V lost 5 bases, J lost 5 bases, and 5 bases stayed unmatched. The CDR3 is CASSVGTAYGYTF. The DNA for the CDR3 is TGTGCCAGCAGCGTCGGGACAGCGTATGGCTACACCTTC.

A remark on this clone: This sample includes further DNA sequences coding for the same CDR3. CDR3 protein: CSAGRDTEAFF. In nucleotides, the CDR3 is TGCAGTGCTGGTAGAGACACTGAAGCTTTCTTT. The chain is built from TRBV20-1 and TRBJ1-1; D is ambiguous. The V end lost 5 bases, the J end lost 3 bases, and 7 bases lay between the germline ends. This CDR3 contains 11 residues. The germline V gene encodes CDR1 DFQATT and CDR2 SNEGSKA (reference sequence).

This chain connects TRBV20-1 to TRBJ1-2, with D perhaps matching TRBD1 (5 bases). V lost 8 bases and J lost 8, with 15 bases in between. The CDR3 spans 11 residues. The germline CDR1 and CDR2 sequences are DFQATT and SNEGSKA (reference sequence). CDR3 sequence (DNA): TGCAGTTCGGGGGGACGGGACGGCTACACCTTC. It codes for CSSGGRDGYTF.

The genes are TRBV6-5 and TRBJ2-2, with D uncertain. Trimming took off 6 bases at V and 1 base at J, with 12 bases between the two ends. This CDR3 spans 15 amino acids. CDR1 and CDR2 from the germline V gene are MNHEY and SVGAGI. The CDR3 nucleotides are TGTGCCAGCAGCCAATTGACACGGAACACCGGGGAGCTGTTTTTT. Residues: CASSQLTRNTGELFF.

The chain employs TRBV21-1 and TRBJ2-7; the DNA was not compared with TRBD2, the D call given in the table. TRBV21-1 is a pseudogene. The CDR3 is 13 residues long. The CDR3, as DNA: TGTGCCAGCAGCAAATGCGGGACCTACGAGCAGTACTTC. Residues: CASSKCGTYEQYF.

The gene calls are TRBV7-6 and TRBJ2-1; no clear D. This CDR3 is built from 11 residues. CDR1 SGHVS and CDR2 FNYEAQ come from the germline V gene. The germline V and J ends were trimmed by 1 base and 9 bases, with 4 bases remaining between them. CDR3 nucleotides: TGTGCCAGCAGCTTAGGAGTTGAGCAGTTCTTC. Translation gives CASSLGVEQFF. The full variable domain, its missing parts supplied by reference TRBV7-6 and TRBJ2-1, is GAGVSQSPRYKVTKRGQDVALRCDPISGHVSLYWYRQALGQGPEFLTYFNYEAQQDKSGLPNDRFSAERPEGSISTLTIQRTEQRDSAMYRCASSLGVEQFFGPGTRLTVL.

This clone has a single count. This rearrangement joins TRBV7-9 to TRBJ2-5; D is perhaps TRBD1 (6 bases). This CDR3 spans 14 amino acids. V was clipped by 5 bases and J by 2 bases, with 12 bases between them. Germline CDR1 is SEHNR and CDR2 is FQNEAQ (reference sequence). The CDR3 is CASSDTGIQETQYF. CDR3 DNA sequence: TGTGCCAGCAGCGACACAGGGATTCAAGAGACCCAGTACTTC. Full variable domain (outside the CDR3, taken from reference TRBV7-9 and TRBJ2-5): DTGVSQNPRHKITKRGQNVTFRCDPISEHNRLYWYRQTLGQGPEFLTYFQNEAQLEKSRLLSDRFSAERPKGSFSTLEIQRTEQGDSAMYLCASSDTGIQETQYFGPGTRLLVL.

This chain connects TRBV14 to TRBJ2-5, with 10 bases matching TRBD2. The V segment lost 0 bases and the J segment 5 bases; nucleotides outside the gene matches: 9. The CDR3 spans 17 residues. The germline CDR1 and CDR2 sequences are SGHDN and FVKESK. The CDR3 loop is CASSQEAGGPHVETQYF. In DNA form, the CDR3 reads TGTGCCAGCAGCCAAGAAGCGGGGGGGCCTCATGTTGAGACCCAGTACTTC.

CDR3 region: CASSVGAGWDGYTF. The CDR3 region has the DNA TGTGCCAGCAGCGTAGGGGCAGGGTGGGATGGCTACACCTTC. This rearrangement joins TRBV9 to TRBJ1-2; the D gene is possibly TRBD1 (5 bases). The CDR3 extends over 14 amino acids. V lost 0 bases and J lost 6, with 12 bases in between. Germline values: CDR1 SGDLS, CDR2 YYNGEE.

V usage is TRBV19 and J usage is TRBJ1-5; 8 nucleotides align to TRBD1. V lost 4 bases to trimming and J lost 1 base; unmatched junction nucleotides: 3. The germline CDR1 and CDR2 sequences are LNHDA and SQIVND (reference sequence). This CDR3 is 15 amino acids long. The CDR3 is CASSSRQGSNQPQHF. Here the CDR3 DNA reads TGTGCCAGTAGTAGCAGACAGGGGAGCAATCAGCCCCAGCATTTT.

This chain joins TRBV7-9 and TRBJ2-2; no firm D call. The germline gives CDR1 SEHNR, CDR2 FQNEAQ (reference sequence). CDR3 length equals 13 residues. Trimming took off 7 bases at V and 0 bases at J, with 6 bases between the two ends. The CDR3 is CASKQSNTGELFF. CDR3 sequence (DNA): TGTGCCAGCAAACAATCGAACACCGGGGAGCTGTTTTTT.

This clone was counted a single time. The chain carries TRBV9 and TRBJ2-7; maybe TRBD2 (6 bases). Germline V gene lookup returns CDR1 SGDLS and CDR2 YYNGEE. V shed 5 bases and J shed 0 bases, with 12 bases lying between them. This CDR3 has 14 residues. The CDR3 DNA is TGTGCCAGCAGTCAGGGACTTAGCTCCTACGAGCAGTACTTC. Its protein is CASSQGLSSYEQYF. The full variable domain, its missing parts supplied by reference TRBV9 and TRBJ2-7, is DSGVTQTPKHLITATGQRVTLRCSPRSGDLSVYWYQQSLDQGLQFLIQYYNGEERAKGNILERFSAQQFPDLHSELNLSSLELGDSALYFCASSQGLSSYEQYFGPGTRLTVT.

V usage is TRBV11-2 and J usage is TRBJ1-1, with TRBD1 as a possible D gene (5 bases). V lost 2 bases and J lost 4, with 8 bases in between. The CDR3 is 13 amino acids. CDR1 and CDR2 (germline): SGHAT, FQNNGV. CDR3 sequence (DNA): TGTGCCAGCAGCTTACTTAGGGGCACTGAAGCTTTCTTT. Translation: CASSLLRGTEAFF.